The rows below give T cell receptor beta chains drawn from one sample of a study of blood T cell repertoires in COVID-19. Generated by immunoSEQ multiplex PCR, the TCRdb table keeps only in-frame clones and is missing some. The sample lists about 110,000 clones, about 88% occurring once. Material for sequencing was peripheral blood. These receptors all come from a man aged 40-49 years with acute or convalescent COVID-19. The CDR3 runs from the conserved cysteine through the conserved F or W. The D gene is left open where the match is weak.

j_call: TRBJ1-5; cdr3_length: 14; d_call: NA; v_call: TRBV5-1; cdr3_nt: TGCGCCAGCAGCTACACAGGGTTGAGTCAGCCCCAGCATTTT; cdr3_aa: CASSYTGLSQPQHF
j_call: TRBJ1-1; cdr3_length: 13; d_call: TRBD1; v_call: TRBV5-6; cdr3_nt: TGTGCCAGCAGCTTGAGGAGAGGGGGCTTAGCTTTCTTT; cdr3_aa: CASSLRRGGLAFF
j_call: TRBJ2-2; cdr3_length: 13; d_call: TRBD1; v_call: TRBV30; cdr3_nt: TGTGCCTGGAGTTACAGGGGCACCGGGGAGCTGTTTTTT; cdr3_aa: CAWSYRGTGELFF
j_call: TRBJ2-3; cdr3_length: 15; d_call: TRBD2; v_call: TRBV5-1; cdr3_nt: TGCGCCAGCAGCTTGGGACGGGAGGGGACAGATACGCAGTATTTT; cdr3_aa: CASSLGREGTDTQYF
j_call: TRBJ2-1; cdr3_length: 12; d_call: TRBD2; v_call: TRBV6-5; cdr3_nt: TGTGCCAGCCAGACTAGCGGCAATGAGCAGTTCTTC; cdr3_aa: CASQTSGNEQFF
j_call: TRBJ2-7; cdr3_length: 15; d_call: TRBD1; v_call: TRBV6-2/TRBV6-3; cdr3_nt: TGTGCCAGCAGTTACTCCGGACAGGGGACCCACGAGCAGTACTTC; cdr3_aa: CASSYSGQGTHEQYF
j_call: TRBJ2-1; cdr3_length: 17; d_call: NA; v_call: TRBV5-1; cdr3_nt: TGCGCCAGCAGCAGGGGGCCCGAGCGGGCCTCCTACAATGAGCAGTTCTTC; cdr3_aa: CASSRGPERASYNEQFF
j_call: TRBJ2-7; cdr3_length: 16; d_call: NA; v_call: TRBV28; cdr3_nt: TGTGCCAGCAGTTTAGAGTTGTGGTCGAGCTCCTACGAGCAGTACTTC; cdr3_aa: CASSLELWSSSYEQYF
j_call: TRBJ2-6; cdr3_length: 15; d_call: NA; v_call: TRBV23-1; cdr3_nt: TGCGCCAGCCGGGACACTGAAACTGGGGCCAACGTCCTGACTTTC; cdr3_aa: CASRDTETGANVLTF
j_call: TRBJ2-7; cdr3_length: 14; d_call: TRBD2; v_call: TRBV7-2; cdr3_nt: TGTGCCAGCGCCCTGGGGGGGGTCTCCTACGAGCAGTACTTC; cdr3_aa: CASALGGVSYEQYF